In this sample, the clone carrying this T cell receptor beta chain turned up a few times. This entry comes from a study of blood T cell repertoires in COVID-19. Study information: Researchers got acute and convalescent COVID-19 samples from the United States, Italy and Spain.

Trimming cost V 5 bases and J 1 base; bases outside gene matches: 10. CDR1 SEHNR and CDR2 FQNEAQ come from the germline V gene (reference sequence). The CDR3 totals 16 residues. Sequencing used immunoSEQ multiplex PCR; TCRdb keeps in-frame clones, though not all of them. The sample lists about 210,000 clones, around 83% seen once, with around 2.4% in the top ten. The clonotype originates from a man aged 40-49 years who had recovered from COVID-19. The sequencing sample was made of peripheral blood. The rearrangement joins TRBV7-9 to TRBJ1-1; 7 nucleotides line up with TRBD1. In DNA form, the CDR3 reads TGTGCCAGCAGCCCAGTTCGGGCAGGGGGGAACACTGAAGCTTTCTTT. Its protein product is CASSPVRAGGNTEAFF.